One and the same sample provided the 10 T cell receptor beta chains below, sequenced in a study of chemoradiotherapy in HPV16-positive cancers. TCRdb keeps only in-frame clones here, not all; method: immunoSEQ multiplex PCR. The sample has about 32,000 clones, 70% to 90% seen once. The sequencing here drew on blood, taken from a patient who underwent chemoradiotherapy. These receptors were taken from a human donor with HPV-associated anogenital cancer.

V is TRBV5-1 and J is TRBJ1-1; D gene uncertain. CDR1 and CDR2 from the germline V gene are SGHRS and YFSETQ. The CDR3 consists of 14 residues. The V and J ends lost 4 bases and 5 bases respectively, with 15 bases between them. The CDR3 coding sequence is TGCGCCAGCAGCCAAGACCCTACGAGGACTGAAGCTTTCTTT. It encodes CASSQDPTRTEAFF. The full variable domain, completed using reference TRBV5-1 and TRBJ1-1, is KAGVTQTPRYLIKTRGQQVTLSCSPISGHRSVSWYQQTPGQGLQFLFEYFSETQRNKGNFPGRFSGRQFSNSRSEMNVSTLELGDSALYLCASSQDPTRTEAFFGQGTRLTVV.

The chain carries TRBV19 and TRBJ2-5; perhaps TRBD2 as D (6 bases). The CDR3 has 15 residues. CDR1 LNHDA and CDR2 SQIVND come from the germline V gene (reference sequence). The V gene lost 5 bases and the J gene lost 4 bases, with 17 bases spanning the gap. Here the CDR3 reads CASSPSQGGLETQYF. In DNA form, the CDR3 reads TGTGCCAGTAGTCCCAGCCAGGGAGGTTTAGAGACCCAGTACTTC.

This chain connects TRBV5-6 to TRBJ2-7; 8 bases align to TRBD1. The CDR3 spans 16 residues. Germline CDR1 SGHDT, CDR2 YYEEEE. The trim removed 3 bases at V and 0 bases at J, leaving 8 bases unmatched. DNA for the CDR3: TGTGCCAGCAGCTCACCGACAGGGGACTTCTCCTACGAGCAGTACTTC. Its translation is CASSSPTGDFSYEQYF.

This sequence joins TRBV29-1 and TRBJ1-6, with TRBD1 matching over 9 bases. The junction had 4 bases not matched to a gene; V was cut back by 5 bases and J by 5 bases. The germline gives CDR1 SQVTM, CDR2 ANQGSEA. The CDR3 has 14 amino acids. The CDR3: CSVKTGGNNSPLHF. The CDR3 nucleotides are TGCAGCGTTAAGACAGGGGGGAATAATTCACCCCTCCACTTT.

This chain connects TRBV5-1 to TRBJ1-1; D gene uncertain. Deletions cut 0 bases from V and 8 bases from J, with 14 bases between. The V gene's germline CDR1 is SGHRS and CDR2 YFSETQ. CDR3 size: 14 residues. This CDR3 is CASSLVLVASEAFF. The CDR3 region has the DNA TGCGCCAGCAGCTTGGTCCTGGTGGCCTCCGAAGCTTTCTTT.

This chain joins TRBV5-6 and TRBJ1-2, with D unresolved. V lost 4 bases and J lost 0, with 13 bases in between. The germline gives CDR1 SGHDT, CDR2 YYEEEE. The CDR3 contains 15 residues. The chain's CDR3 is CASSPVSLANYGYTF. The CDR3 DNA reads TGTGCCAGCAGCCCCGTGTCCCTAGCTAACTATGGCTACACCTTC.

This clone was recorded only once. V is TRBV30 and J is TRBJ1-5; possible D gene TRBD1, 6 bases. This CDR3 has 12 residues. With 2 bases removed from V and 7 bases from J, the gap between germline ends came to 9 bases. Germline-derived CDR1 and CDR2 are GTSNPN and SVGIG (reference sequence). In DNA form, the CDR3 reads TGTGCCTGGAGTCCGACAGGACAGCCCCAGCATTTT. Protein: CAWSPTGQPQHF.

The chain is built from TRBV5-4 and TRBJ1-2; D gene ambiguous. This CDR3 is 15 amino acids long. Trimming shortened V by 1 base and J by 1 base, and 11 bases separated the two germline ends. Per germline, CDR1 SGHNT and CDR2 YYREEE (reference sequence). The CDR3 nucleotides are TGTGCCAGCAGCTTGCCTGAAACGGATAACTATGGCTACACCTTC. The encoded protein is CASSLPETDNYGYTF.

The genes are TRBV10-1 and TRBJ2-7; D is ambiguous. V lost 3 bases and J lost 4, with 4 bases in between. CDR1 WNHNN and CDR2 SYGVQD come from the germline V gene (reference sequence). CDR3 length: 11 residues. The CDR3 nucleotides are TGCGCCAGCAGTGACGGATACGAGCAGTACTTC. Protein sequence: CASSDGYEQYF.

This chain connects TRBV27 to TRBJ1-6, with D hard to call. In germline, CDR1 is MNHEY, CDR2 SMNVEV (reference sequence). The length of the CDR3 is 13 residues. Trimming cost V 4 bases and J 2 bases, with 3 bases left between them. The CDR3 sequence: CASSSTYNSPLHF. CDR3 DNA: TGTGCCAGCAGTTCTACCTATAATTCACCCCTCCACTTT.